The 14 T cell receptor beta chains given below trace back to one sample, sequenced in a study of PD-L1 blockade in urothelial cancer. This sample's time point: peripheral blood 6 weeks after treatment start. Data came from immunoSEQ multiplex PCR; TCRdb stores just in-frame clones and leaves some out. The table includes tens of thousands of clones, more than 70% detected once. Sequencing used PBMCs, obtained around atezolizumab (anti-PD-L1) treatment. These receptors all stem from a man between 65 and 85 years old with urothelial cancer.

In DNA, the CDR3 is TGTGCCAGCAGCTTGACAGGGGGCCCAGACAATGAGCAGTTCTTC. It specifies CASSLTGGPDNEQFF. The rearrangement uses TRBV5-5 and TRBJ2-1; TRBD1 agrees at 9 bases. After removal of 1 base from V and 5 bases from J, the junction contained 4 bases not matched to a gene. CDR3 length: 15 residues. Germline CDR1 SGHKS, CDR2 YYEKEE (reference sequence). The entire variable domain, with the rest obtained from reference TRBV5-5 and TRBJ2-1, is as follows: DAGVTQSPTHLIKTRGQQVTLRCSPISGHKSVSWYQQVLGQGPQFIFQYYEKEERGRGNFPDRFSARQFPNYSSELNVNALLLGDSALYLCASSLTGGPDNEQFFGPGTRLTVL.

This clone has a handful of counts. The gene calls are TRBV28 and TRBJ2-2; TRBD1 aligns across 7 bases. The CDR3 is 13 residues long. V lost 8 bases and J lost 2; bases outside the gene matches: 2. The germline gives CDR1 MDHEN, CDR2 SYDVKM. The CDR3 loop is CASPGGNTGELFF. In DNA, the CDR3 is TGTGCCAGCCCAGGGGGTAACACCGGGGAGCTGTTTTTT.

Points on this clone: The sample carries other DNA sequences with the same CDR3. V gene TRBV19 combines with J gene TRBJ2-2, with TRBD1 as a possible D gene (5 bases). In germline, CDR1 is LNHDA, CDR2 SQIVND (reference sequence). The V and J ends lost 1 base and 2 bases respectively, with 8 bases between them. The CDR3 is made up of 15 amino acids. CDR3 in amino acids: CASSIGQGNTGELFF. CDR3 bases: TGTGCCAGTAGTATAGGGCAGGGCAACACCGGGGAGCTGTTTTTT.

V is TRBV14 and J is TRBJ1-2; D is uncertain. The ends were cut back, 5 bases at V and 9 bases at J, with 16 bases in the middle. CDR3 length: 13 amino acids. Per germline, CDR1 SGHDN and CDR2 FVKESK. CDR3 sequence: CASSSAGSKSYTF. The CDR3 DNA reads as TGTGCCAGCAGCTCCGCGGGGAGTAAGAGCTACACCTTC.

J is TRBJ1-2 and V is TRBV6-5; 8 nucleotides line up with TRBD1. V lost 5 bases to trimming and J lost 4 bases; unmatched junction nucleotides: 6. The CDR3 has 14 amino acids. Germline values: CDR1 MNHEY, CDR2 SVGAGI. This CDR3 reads CASSAGQGTYGYTF. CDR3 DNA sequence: TGTGCCAGCAGTGCAGGACAGGGAACCTATGGCTACACCTTC.

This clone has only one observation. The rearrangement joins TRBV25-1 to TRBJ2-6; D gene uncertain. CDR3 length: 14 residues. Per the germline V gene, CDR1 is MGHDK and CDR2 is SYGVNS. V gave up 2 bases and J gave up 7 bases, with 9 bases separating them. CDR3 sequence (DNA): TGTGCCAGCAGTGAAAAAAGCCGAGCCAACGTCCTGACTTTC. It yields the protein CASSEKSRANVLTF. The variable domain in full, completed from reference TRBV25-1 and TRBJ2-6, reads EADIYQTPRYLVIGTGKKITLECSQTMGHDKMYWYQQDPGMELHLIHYSYGVNSTEKGDLSSESTVSRIRTEHFPLTLESARPSHTSQYLCASSEKSRANVLTFGAGSRLTVL.

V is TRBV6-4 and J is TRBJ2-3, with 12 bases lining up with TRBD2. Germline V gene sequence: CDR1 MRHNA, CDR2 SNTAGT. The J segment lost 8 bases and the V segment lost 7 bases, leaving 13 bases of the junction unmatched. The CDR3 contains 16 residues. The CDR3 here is CASTPRGLAGTGTQYF. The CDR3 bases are TGTGCCAGCACCCCGAGGGGACTAGCGGGTACCGGTACGCAGTATTTT.

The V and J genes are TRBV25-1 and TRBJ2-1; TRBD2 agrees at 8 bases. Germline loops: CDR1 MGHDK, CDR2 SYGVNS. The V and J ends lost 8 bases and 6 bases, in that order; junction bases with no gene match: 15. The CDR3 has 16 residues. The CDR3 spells CASSSGRDSWGNEQFF. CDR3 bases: TGTGCCAGCTCCTCCGGGAGGGATTCGTGGGGCAATGAGCAGTTCTTC.

CDR3 coding DNA: TGTGCCAGCAGCCTGACTAGCGGGAGGCCAGATACGCAGTATTTT. This gives the protein CASSLTSGRPDTQYF. J is TRBJ2-3 and V is TRBV5-4; 13 nucleotides agree with TRBD2. CDR1 SGHNT and CDR2 YYREEE come from the germline V gene (reference sequence). The CDR3 extends over 15 amino acids. J was trimmed by 4 bases and V by 4 bases; bases with no gene match: 3.

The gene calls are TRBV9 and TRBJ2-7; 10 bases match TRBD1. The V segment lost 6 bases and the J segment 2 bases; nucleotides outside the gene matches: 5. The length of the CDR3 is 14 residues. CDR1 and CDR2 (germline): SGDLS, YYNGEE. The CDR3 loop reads CASNEGTGAYEQYF. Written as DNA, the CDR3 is TGTGCCAGCAACGAGGGGACAGGGGCCTACGAGCAGTACTTC.

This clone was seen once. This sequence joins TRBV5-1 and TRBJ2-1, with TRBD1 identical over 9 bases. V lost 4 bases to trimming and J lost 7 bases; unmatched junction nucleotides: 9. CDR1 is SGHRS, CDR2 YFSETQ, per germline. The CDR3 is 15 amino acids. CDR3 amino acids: CASSRSGQGRNEQFF. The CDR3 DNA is TGCGCCAGCAGCCGGTCGGGACAGGGTAGAAATGAGCAGTTCTTC.

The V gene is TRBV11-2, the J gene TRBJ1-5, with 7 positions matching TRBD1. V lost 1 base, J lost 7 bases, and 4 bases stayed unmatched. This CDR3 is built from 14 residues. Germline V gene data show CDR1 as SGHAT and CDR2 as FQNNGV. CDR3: CASSLAGDRQPQHF. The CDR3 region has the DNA TGTGCCAGCAGCTTAGCCGGGGACAGACAGCCCCAGCATTTT.

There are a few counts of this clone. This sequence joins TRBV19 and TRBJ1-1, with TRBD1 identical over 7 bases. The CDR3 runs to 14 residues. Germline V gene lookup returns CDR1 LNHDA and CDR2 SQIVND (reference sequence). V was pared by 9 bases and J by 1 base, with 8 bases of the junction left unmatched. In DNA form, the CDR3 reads TGTGCCAGCGCCTTTCGGACAGGGAACACTGAAGCTTTCTTT. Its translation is CASAFRTGNTEAFF.

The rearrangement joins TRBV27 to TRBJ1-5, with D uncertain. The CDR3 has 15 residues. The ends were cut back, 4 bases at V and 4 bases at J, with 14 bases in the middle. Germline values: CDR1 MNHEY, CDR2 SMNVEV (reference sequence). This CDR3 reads CASSYSGRVNQPQHF. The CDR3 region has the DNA TGTGCCAGCAGTTACTCGGGGAGGGTGAATCAGCCCCAGCATTTT.